This is a list of T cell receptor beta chains from one sample in a study of blood T cells in healthy people across ages. One entry per CDR3 protein results from TCRdb running MiXCR on the 5' RACE reads. The sample lists more than 900,000 distinct CDR3 sequences, almost 30% occurring once. The same sample was also used in a study of T cells of mothers and their children.

Sample: blood. Receptors originate from a woman aged 40 to 50 in good health. CDR3s include the opening cysteine and the closing phenylalanine or tryptophan. D genes are given only for firm matches. For some rows the clone size is stated as once, few or many, or as a class when expanded; others skip it.

j_call	d_call	cdr3_length	clone_size	v_call	cdr3_aa	cdr3_nt
TRBJ2-7	NA	16	NA	TRBV4-3	CASSQGAGGGIYEQYF	TGCGCCAGCAGCCAGGGGGCAGGGGGGGGGATCTACGAGCAGTACTTC
TRBJ1-2	NA	15	NA	TRBV20-1	CSARDLRGEGYGYTF	TGCAGTGCTAGAGATTTACGGGGAGAAGGCTATGGCTACACCTTC
TRBJ1-3	NA	13	NA	TRBV9	CASSVGEGNTIYF	TGTGCCAGCAGCGTAGGGGAAGGGAACACCATATATTTT
TRBJ1-1	TRBD1	18	few	TRBV3-1	CASSYGTGASNSNTEAFF	TGTGCCAGCAGCTACGGGACAGGAGCCTCCAATTCGAACACTGAAGCTTTCTTT
TRBJ1-6	NA	13	NA	TRBV7-2	CASSSRRESALHF	TGTGCCAGCAGCTCTAGACGGGAGTCGGCCCTCCACTTT
TRBJ1-2	TRBD1	15	NA	TRBV2	CASSEGTGVLEGYTF	TGTGCCAGCAGTGAGGGGACAGGGGTATTGGAGGGCTACACCTTC
TRBJ2-5	NA	15	few	TRBV7-2	CASSLDFSFQETQYF	TGTGCCAGCAGCTTAGACTTCTCTTTCCAAGAGACCCAGTACTTC
TRBJ1-2	TRBD1	14	NA	TRBV20-1	CSAAHRGANYGYTF	TGCAGTGCTGCTCACAGGGGTGCTAACTATGGCTACACCTTC
TRBJ2-1	TRBD2	14	NA	TRBV7-3	CASSPSGTSGEQFF	TGTGCCAGCAGCCCCTCCGGGACTAGCGGGGAGCAGTTCTTC
TRBJ2-5	NA	16	NA	TRBV7-2	CASSSFPGTGRETQYF	TGTGCCAGCAGCTCATTCCCCGGGACTGGCAGAGAGACCCAGTACTTC
TRBJ1-5	NA	14	few	TRBV20-1	CSAPVRISGQPQHF	TGCAGTGCCCCGGTGCGGATATCGGGTCAGCCCCAGCATTTT
TRBJ1-2	NA	15	NA	TRBV5-1	CASSLVGENRYSYTF	TGCGCCAGCAGCTTGGTGGGGGAAAATCGCTATAGCTACACCTTC
TRBJ2-3	NA	14	NA	TRBV12-3/TRBV12-4	CASSYRVPTDMQYF	TGTGCCAGCAGTTACAGGGTGCCCACAGATATGCAGTATTTT
TRBJ2-1	NA	15	NA	TRBV18	CASSPPGRPYDEQFF	TGTGCCAGCTCGCCACCCGGGCGCCCGTACGATGAGCAGTTCTTC
TRBJ1-2	TRBD1	13	NA	TRBV7-2	CASSSRDRDGYTF	TGTGCCAGCAGCTCCCGGGACAGGGATGGCTACACCTTC
TRBJ1-1	NA	14	few	TRBV7-8	CASSLVRGSTEAFF	TGTGCCAGCAGCTTAGTTCGGGGAAGCACTGAAGCTTTCTTT
TRBJ2-5	TRBD1	14	few	TRBV7-8	CASSLGQGAWEQYF	TGTGCCAGCAGCTTAGGTCAGGGGGCATGGGAGCAGTACTTC
TRBJ2-2	NA	16	once	TRBV14	CASSRIGSGSTGERFF	TGTGCCAGCAGCCGGATAGGGTCCGGGAGCACCGGGGAGCGGTTTTTT
TRBJ1-2	TRBD1	14	many	TRBV27	CASSYGTGISGYTF	TGTGCCAGCAGTTATGGGACAGGGATTAGCGGCTACACCTTC
TRBJ2-1	TRBD2	15	few	TRBV7-9	CASTLGGNPYNEQFF	TGTGCCAGCACCCTCGGGGGGAATCCCTACAATGAGCAGTTCTTC
TRBJ2-1	NA	14	NA	TRBV12-3/TRBV12-4	CASSPGHNRNEQFF	TGTGCCAGCAGCCCCGGACATAATCGCAATGAGCAGTTCTTC
TRBJ1-2	NA	15	few	TRBV7-2	CASSLGGVSDYDYTF	TGTGCCAGCAGCTTAGGCGGGGTTTCGGACTATGACTACACCTTC
TRBJ2-5	TRBD1	16	few	TRBV5-4	CASSPRGQEKGETQYF	TGTGCCAGCAGCCCCCGGGGACAGGAGAAAGGAGAGACCCAGTACTTC
TRBJ1-2	TRBD1	13	NA	TRBV25-1	CASSETGSYGYTF	TGTGCCAGCAGCGAGACAGGGAGCTATGGCTACACCTTC
TRBJ2-6	NA	18	many	TRBV5-1	CASSPAVKGVSGANVLTF	TGCGCCAGCAGCCCCGCAGTGAAAGGAGTCTCTGGGGCCAACGTCCTGACTTTC
TRBJ2-7	TRBD1	14	many	TRBV5-1	CASSSGQGAHEQYF	TGCGCCAGCAGCTCGGGACAGGGGGCCCACGAGCAGTACTTC
TRBJ2-4	NA	11	few	TRBV11-2	CASTGSNIQYF	TGTGCCAGCACAGGATCAAACATTCAGTACTTC
TRBJ2-3	TRBD2	13	NA	TRBV20-1	CSGLAGAGDTQYF	TGCAGTGGGCTAGCGGGAGCAGGGGATACGCAGTATTTT
TRBJ2-5	NA	15	many	TRBV7-2	CASSLEWVLKETQYF	TGTGCCAGCAGCTTAGAGTGGGTACTCAAAGAGACCCAGTACTTC
TRBJ2-5	TRBD2	15	many	TRBV9	CASSVIGGVQETQYF	TGTGCCAGCAGCGTAATCGGGGGGGTACAAGAGACCCAGTACTTC
TRBJ2-7	NA	13	few	TRBV2	CASSERGIREQYF	TGTGCCAGCAGTGAACGGGGCATCCGCGAGCAGTACTTC
TRBJ2-3	TRBD2	15	few	TRBV9	CASGRGQRSTDTQYF	TGTGCCAGCGGGAGGGGTCAGAGAAGCACAGATACGCAGTATTTT
TRBJ2-5	TRBD1	13	NA	TRBV6-1	CASRKQGDETQYF	TGTGCCAGCAGGAAACAGGGGGATGAGACCCAGTACTTC
TRBJ2-1	NA	14	many	TRBV28	CASSPPDSYNEQFF	TGTGCCAGCAGTCCCCCGGACAGCTACAATGAGCAGTTCTTC
TRBJ1-2	NA	14	NA	TRBV9	CASSVRTLVYGYTF	TGTGCCAGCAGCGTTCGGACGCTCGTCTATGGCTACACCTTC